This TCR beta chain stems from a study of T cell responses to AZD1222 COVID-19 vaccine. The repertoire was sequenced with immunoSEQ multiplex PCR; TCRdb's copy has only in-frame clones and lacks some. The table shows 150,000 to 200,000 clones, with almost 95% occurring only once. The germline V gene encodes CDR1 LGHDT and CDR2 YNNKEL (reference sequence). Between the trimmed V and J ends, which lost 5 bases and 13 bases, there was a span of 18 bases. There are 14 residues in the CDR3. The source material was peripheral blood, sampled on day 0 of AZD1222 vaccination. The TCR comes from an adult in good health. The chain recombines TRBV3-1 (or the pseudogene TRBV3-2) with TRBJ1-6, with D possibly being TRBD1 (5 bases). In DNA form, the CDR3 reads TGTGCCAGCAGCTCCACGTCGGGACGTGGGCCCCTCCACTTT. As protein: CASSSTSGRGPLHF.